The entry below describes one TCR beta chain. Assay: immunoSEQ multiplex PCR; the TCRdb copy retains only in-frame clones and omits some. The sample includes approximately 280,000 clones, 75% to 95% of them seen just once. Trimming left V 7 bases short and J 8 bases short, with 15 bases between. The germline gives CDR1 LGHDT, CDR2 YNNKEL (reference sequence). The CDR3 runs 14 residues. This sample stems from a study of blood T cell repertoires in COVID-19. The sequence came from a woman in her twenties or thirties with COVID-19, enrolled during active disease. The chain is built from TRBV3-1 (or the pseudogene TRBV3-2) and TRBJ1-6; a weak D match, TRBD1 (5 bases). What was sequenced was peripheral blood. The DNA for the CDR3 is TGTGCCAGCAATATAGGGGCTGGCGATTCACCCCTCCACTTT. Translated: CASNIGAGDSPLHF.